This entry lists 23 T cell receptor beta chains sequenced from one sample in a study of blood T cell repertoires in COVID-19. Using immunoSEQ multiplex PCR, the repertoire was profiled, and TCRdb retains in-frame clones only, with some absent. The sample includes 400,000 to 450,000 clones, about nine tenths of them seen just once. Specimen: PBMCs or T cells enriched from blood (not recorded which). Source of these receptors: a man between 18 and 35 years old who had recovered from COVID-19.

V gene TRBV24-1 combines with J gene TRBJ1-1; no definite D call. The V gene's germline CDR1 is KGHDR and CDR2 SFDVKD. The CDR3 totals 14 residues. V was trimmed by 1 base and J by 1 base, leaving 6 bases between them. The CDR3 reads CATSDLSRNTEAFF. CDR3 nucleotide sequence: TGTGCCACCAGTGATTTATCTCGGAACACTGAAGCTTTCTTT.

The rearrangement uses TRBV21-1 and TRBJ2-7; the table names TRBD1, a call not compared with the DNA. TRBV21-1 is given as a pseudogene. This CDR3 region has 19 residues. CDR3 region: CATPPATNPGVNGSYEQYF. The CDR3 DNA is TGTGCCACCCCTCCGGCGACTAACCCAGGGGTAAATGGCTCCTACGAGCAGTACTTC.

The rearrangement links TRBV7-2 to TRBJ2-5, with D hard to call. Deletions cut 7 bases from V and 2 bases from J, with 17 bases between. CDR1 and CDR2 from the germline V gene are SGHTA and FQGNSA. This CDR3 has 15 amino acids. The CDR3 loop reads CASTGLGWAQETQYF. CDR3 coding DNA: TGTGCCAGCACCGGATTAGGATGGGCGCAAGAGACCCAGTACTTC.

The chain recombines TRBV19 with TRBJ2-1; TRBD2 matches 8 bases. The CDR3 contains 15 residues. The trim removed 5 bases at V and 9 bases at J, leaving 12 bases unmatched. Germline lookup yields CDR1 LNHDA and CDR2 SQIVND (reference sequence). CDR3 DNA: TGTGCCAGTAGTCCAACGGGACTAGGAGGGCGTGAGCAGTTCTTC. It codes for CASSPTGLGGREQFF.

V and J are TRBV3-1 (or the pseudogene TRBV3-2) and TRBJ2-3; 8 nucleotides match TRBD2. The CDR3 contains 15 residues. Germline CDR1 is LGHDT and CDR2 is YNNKEL (reference sequence). Germline trimming cut 3 bases from V and 1 base from J; bases unmatched to any gene: 3. The CDR3 region has the DNA TGTGCCAGCAGCCAGCGGGGGGCCCGCACAGATACGCAGTATTTT. Its translation is CASSQRGARTDTQYF.

The chain carries TRBV11-1 and TRBJ2-3; D is perhaps TRBD1 (6 bases). This CDR3 is built from 15 residues. CDR1 is SGHAT and CDR2 is FQDESV in the germline V gene (reference sequence). The V end was cut by 1 base, the J end by 6 bases, with 14 bases between. CDR3 loop: CASSLEAHRGDTQYF. CDR3 nucleotide sequence: TGTGCCAGCAGCTTAGAAGCTCATAGGGGGGATACGCAGTATTTT.

The V call is TRBV9, the J call TRBJ1-1; the D gene is possibly TRBD1 (6 bases). The CDR3 is 13 residues long. V lost 5 bases to trimming and J lost 9 bases, with 17 bases between them. CDR1 is SGDLS and CDR2 is YYNGEE in the germline V gene. CDR3 coding DNA: TGTGCCAGCAGTCCCTCAGGGGTGAACCAAGCTTTCTTT. Its protein is CASSPSGVNQAFF.

V and J are TRBV27 and TRBJ1-2; the match to TRBD1 covers 10 bases. After removal of 1 base from V and 6 bases from J, the junction contained 8 bases not matched to a gene. Per germline, CDR1 MNHEY and CDR2 SMNVEV (reference sequence). The CDR3 covers 16 residues. CDR3 region: CASSLWGTGVPNGYTF. CDR3 DNA: TGTGCCAGCAGTTTATGGGGGACAGGGGTGCCCAATGGCTACACCTTC.

The rearrangement joins TRBV12-3 or TRBV12-4 to TRBJ2-7; D remains unclear. This CDR3 spans 13 amino acids. V lost 1 base, J lost 4 bases, and 8 bases lay in between. In DNA form, the CDR3 reads TGTGCCAGCAGTTTAGGTTCGGGTTACGAGCAGTACTTC. This codes for CASSLGSGYEQYF.

The chain is built from TRBV7-4 and TRBJ1-5; D is unclear. CDR1 and CDR2 from the germline V gene are SGHVT and SQSDAQ. V was clipped by 5 bases and J by 0 bases, with 20 bases between them. The CDR3 sequence is 18 residues long. The CDR3 DNA sequence: TGTGCCAGCAGCGGGAGAGGACGGATGAAATATAGCAATCAGCCCCAGCATTTT. Residues: CASSGRGRMKYSNQPQHF.

This clone appeared a single time. V is TRBV7-2 and J is TRBJ2-3, with a possible D match to TRBD2 (5 bases). CDR1 is SGHTA, CDR2 FQGNSA, per germline. Between the trimmed V and J ends, which lost 7 bases and 2 bases, there was a span of 13 bases. This CDR3 region has 14 residues. CDR3 sequence: CASTLRGHTDTQYF. The CDR3 DNA reads as TGTGCCAGCACCCTGAGAGGGCACACAGATACGCAGTATTTT.

This clone came up once. V is TRBV5-1 and J is TRBJ1-2; D not certain. The CDR3 loop spans 14 amino acids. The germline gives CDR1 SGHRS, CDR2 YFSETQ. V was trimmed by 5 bases and J by 4 bases, leaving 15 bases between them. The CDR3 region is CASSLGEGAYGYTF. CDR3 nucleotide sequence: TGCGCCAGCAGTCTGGGAGAGGGCGCCTATGGCTACACCTTC.

The chain is built from TRBV19 and TRBJ2-5, with D possibly matching TRBD1 (6 bases). Germline V CDR1 and CDR2: LNHDA, SQIVND (reference sequence). This CDR3 is built from 16 residues. V was cut by 5 bases and J by 4 bases, with 20 bases left in between. CDR3 nucleotides: TGTGCCAGTAGTCCAACCGGGACAAAAGGAGGAGAGACCCAGTACTTC. It translates to CASSPTGTKGGETQYF.

The chain uses TRBV2 and TRBJ2-5, with 8 bases lining up with TRBD2. In germline, CDR1 is SNHLY, CDR2 FYNNEI. The CDR3 has 14 amino acids. J was trimmed by 5 bases and V by 7 bases; bases with no gene match: 9. The CDR3 DNA is TGTGCCAGCACAGCGGGGGCGCACGGGGAGACCCAGTACTTC. This gives the protein CASTAGAHGETQYF.

The table lists this clone with a few counts. The chain carries TRBV10-1 and TRBJ2-1, with 7 bases lining up with TRBD2. This CDR3 comprises 16 residues. V gave up 4 bases and J gave up 9 bases; unmatched junction bases: 15. Germline V gene data show CDR1 as WNHNN and CDR2 as SYGVQD (reference sequence). CDR3 sequence: CASSAGGNHSRGEQFF. CDR3 coding DNA: TGCGCCAGCAGTGCGGGGGGAAATCACAGTCGCGGTGAGCAGTTCTTC.

The V gene is TRBV19, the J gene TRBJ2-1; D is unclear. V shed 3 bases and J shed 0 bases, with 12 bases lying between them. The CDR3 has 16 amino acids. Germline V gene data show CDR1 as LNHDA and CDR2 as SQIVND (reference sequence). CDR3 DNA sequence: TGTGCCAGTAGTATCTCCCCGGTTGTCTCCTACAATGAGCAGTTCTTC. Translation gives CASSISPVVSYNEQFF.

This rearrangement joins TRBV30 to TRBJ2-5; TRBD2 aligns across 7 bases. Trimming took 5 bases from V and 5 from J; bases not matched to a gene: 8. From germline, CDR1 is GTSNPN and CDR2 SVGIG (reference sequence). The CDR3 is made up of 13 amino acids. The DNA of the CDR3 is TGTGCCTGGGGGGCGGGAGCAACGGAGACCCAGTACTTC. Protein sequence: CAWGAGATETQYF.

This clone was seen only once. The chain joins TRBV11-3 to TRBJ1-5, with D tentatively TRBD1 (5 bases). With 2 bases removed from V and 1 base from J, the gap between germline ends came to 9 bases. The CDR3 is made up of 15 amino acids. Germline V lookup: CDR1 SGHNT, CDR2 YENEEA. CDR3 protein: CASSLMGGSNQPQHF. The CDR3 DNA is TGTGCCAGCAGCTTAATGGGGGGGAGCAATCAGCCCCAGCATTTT.

This clone was seen a few times. The chain recombines TRBV3-1 (or the pseudogene TRBV3-2) with TRBJ2-7; 11 bases align to TRBD2. V lost 6 bases to trimming and J lost 2 bases; unmatched junction nucleotides: 6. Germline assignment: CDR1 LGHDT and CDR2 YNNKEL (reference sequence). The CDR3 has 15 residues. Written as DNA, the CDR3 is TGTGCCAGCAGTCCTGTAGCGGGAGGGCCCTACGAGCAGTACTTC. Amino acids: CASSPVAGGPYEQYF.

The rearrangement joins TRBV6-5 to TRBJ1-5; perhaps TRBD1 as D (5 bases). CDR3 length: 12 amino acids. Deletions cut 7 bases from V and 6 bases from J, with 10 bases between. Germline V gene lookup returns CDR1 MNHEY and CDR2 SVGAGI. This CDR3 is CASTQGTQPQHF. The CDR3 DNA reads as TGTGCCAGCACGCAGGGAACTCAGCCCCAGCATTTT.

The rearrangement joins TRBV9 to TRBJ2-3; 9 nucleotides line up with TRBD2. CDR3 length equals 18 residues. Germline CDR1 reads SGDLS; CDR2 reads YYNGEE. Trimming at V came to 0 bases and at J to 5 bases, leaving 13 bases not matched to a gene. CDR3 in amino acids: CASSVASGAGGQGDTQYF. The DNA for the CDR3 is TGTGCCAGCAGCGTAGCTTCAGGGGCGGGAGGGCAAGGAGATACGCAGTATTTT.

V gene TRBV5-6 combines with J gene TRBJ1-2, with a possible D match to TRBD1 (6 bases). V gave up 5 bases and J gave up 8 bases, with 13 bases separating them. Germline values: CDR1 SGHDT, CDR2 YYEEEE. The CDR3 has 12 residues. The CDR3 protein is CASSGTREGYTF. The CDR3 nucleotides are TGTGCCAGCAGTGGGACAAGAGAAGGCTACACCTTC.

The CDR3: CASSPQTGRSGNTIYF. CDR3 nucleotides: TGTGCCAGCTCACCCCAGACAGGGCGATCTGGAAACACCATATATTTT. The V call is TRBV18, the J call TRBJ1-3; TRBD1 matches 7 bases. The germline V gene encodes CDR1 KGHSH and CDR2 LQKENI. CDR3 length: 16 residues. J was trimmed by 1 base and V by 3 bases; bases with no gene match: 6. The full variable domain, in which reference TRBV18 and TRBJ1-3 provide the parts outside the CDR3, is NAGVMQNPRHLVRRRGQEARLRCSPMKGHSHVYWYRQLPEEGLKFMVYLQKENIIDESGMPKERFSAEFPKEGPSILRIQQVVRGDSAAYFCASSPQTGRSGNTIYFGEGSWLTVV.